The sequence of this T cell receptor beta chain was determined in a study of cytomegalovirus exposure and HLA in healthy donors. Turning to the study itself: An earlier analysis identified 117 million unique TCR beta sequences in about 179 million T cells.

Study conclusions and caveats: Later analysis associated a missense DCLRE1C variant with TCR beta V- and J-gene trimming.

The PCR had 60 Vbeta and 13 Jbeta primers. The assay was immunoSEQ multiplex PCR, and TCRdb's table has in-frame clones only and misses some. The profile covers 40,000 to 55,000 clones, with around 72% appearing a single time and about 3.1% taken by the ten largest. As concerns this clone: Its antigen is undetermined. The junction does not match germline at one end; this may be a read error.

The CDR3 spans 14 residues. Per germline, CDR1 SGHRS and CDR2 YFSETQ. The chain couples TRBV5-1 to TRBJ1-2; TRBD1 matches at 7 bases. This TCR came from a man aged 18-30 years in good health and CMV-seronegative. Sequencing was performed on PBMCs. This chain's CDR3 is CASTLDRPNSGYTF. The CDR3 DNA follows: TGCGCCAGCACCCTGGACAGGCCTAACTCTGGCTACACCTTC.